This T cell receptor beta chain comes out of a study of T-cell reconstitution after alpha-beta-depleted transplantation in children. This clonotype has just a few counts. Researchers prepared the TCRbeta library using unique molecular identifiers, the study reports. TCRdb redid the calling of the PCR reads with MiXCR, one entry per CDR3 protein. The sample records approximately 350,000 distinct CDR3 sequences, about an eighth being singletons. The sample was PBMCs, taken from the stem cell graft. This clonotype originated in a human donor who donated a stem cell graft to a child with Fanconi anemia.

The CDR3 DNA sequence: TGTGCCAGCAGCTTAAGAAATGGCGGGTTTCACGAGCAGTACTTC. It codes for CASSLRNGGFHEQYF. The rearrangement uses TRBV7-9 and TRBJ2-7, with D maybe TRBD2 (5 bases). The CDR3 is 15 amino acids. Germline-derived CDR1 and CDR2 are SEHNR and FQNEAQ (reference sequence). Trimming took off 2 bases at V and 5 bases at J, with 16 bases between the two ends.